The 13 T cell receptor beta chains below come from one sample, sequenced in a study of OX40 agonist ivuxolimab in advanced cancers. This table comes from immunoSEQ multiplex PCR, and its TCRdb copy is limited to in-frame clones, with some not included. The sample yields roughly 110,000 clones, 90% seen once. The sequencing used CD4+ or CD8+ T cells sorted from blood, collected in a trial of the OX40 agonist ivuxolimab. The receptors derive from an adult with an advanced solid tumor such as melanoma, head and neck, liver or kidney cancer.

This clone was counted a single time. This chain connects TRBV5-1 to TRBJ2-1; TRBD2 matches 7 bases. There are 14 residues in the CDR3. CDR1 SGHRS and CDR2 YFSETQ come from the germline V gene. J was trimmed by 4 bases and V by 5 bases; bases with no gene match: 6. The DNA for the CDR3 is TGCGCCAGCAGAATCGCGGGGGATTACAATGAGCAGTTCTTC. It translates to CASRIAGDYNEQFF.

This sequence joins TRBV7-2 and TRBJ2-3, with 9 positions matching TRBD1. V lost 5 bases, J lost 4 bases, and 7 bases stayed unmatched. Germline CDR1 is SGHTA and CDR2 is FQGNSA. This CDR3 spans 15 amino acids. CDR3 nucleotide sequence: TGTGCCAGCAGCACGGACAGGGGAGTGGCAGATACGCAGTATTTT. Protein product: CASSTDRGVADTQYF. Combining the CDR3 with reference TRBV7-2 and TRBJ2-3 gives the whole variable domain GAGVSQSPSNKVTEKGKDVELRCDPISGHTALYWYRQSLGQGLEFLIYFQGNSAPDKSGLPSDRFSAERTGGSVSTLTIQRTQQEDSAVYLCASSTDRGVADTQYFGPGTRLTVL.

This rearrangement joins TRBV5-1 to TRBJ2-2; D remains unclear. Germline V gives CDR1 SGHRS, CDR2 YFSETQ. V lost 4 bases, J lost 5 bases, and 9 bases lay in between. This CDR3 has 13 amino acids. As DNA, the CDR3 is TGCGCCAGCAGCCAGGACCGGACCGGGGAGCTGTTTTTT. This translates into CASSQDRTGELFF.

The chain uses TRBV5-4 and TRBJ1-1, with 7 bases that match TRBD1. CDR1 and CDR2 from the germline V gene are SGHNT and YYREEE (reference sequence). This CDR3 is 16 amino acids long. J was trimmed by 1 base and V by 0 bases; bases with no gene match: 6. For the CDR3, the DNA is TGTGCCAGCAGCTTGGAACTACAGGGGACGAACACTGAAGCTTTCTTT. As protein: CASSLELQGTNTEAFF. Together with reference TRBV5-4 and TRBJ1-1, the CDR3 gives the full variable domain: ETGVTQSPTHLIKTRGQQVTLRCSSQSGHNTVSWYQQALGQGPQFIFQYYREEENGRGNFPPRFSGLQFPNYSSELNVNALELDDSALYLCASSLELQGTNTEAFFGQGTRLTVV.

The chain recombines TRBV28 with TRBJ1-2; D is unresolved. Germline V gene data show CDR1 as MDHEN and CDR2 as SYDVKM. The CDR3 totals 12 residues. Trimming cost V 3 bases and J 6 bases, with 8 bases left between them. The CDR3 sequence is CASSFGQDGYTF. The DNA of the CDR3 is TGTGCCAGCAGTTTCGGCCAGGATGGCTACACCTTC.

The chain recombines TRBV6-5 with TRBJ1-2; D perhaps matches TRBD1 (5 bases). The V and J ends lost 8 bases and 6 bases respectively, with 7 bases between them. The CDR3 consists of 10 residues. Per germline, CDR1 MNHEY and CDR2 SVGAGI. Here the CDR3 reads CASGGNGYTF. The CDR3 DNA reads as TGTGCCAGCGGGGGGAATGGCTACACCTTC.

The chain combines TRBV29-1 with TRBJ2-5; D not certain. Germline CDR1 reads SQVTM; CDR2 reads ANQGSEA. The length of the CDR3 is 13 residues. Trimming removed 4 bases at V and 1 base at J, with 10 bases between. CDR3 loop: CSVGAASQETQYF. The CDR3 region has the DNA TGCAGCGTTGGGGCAGCATCCCAAGAGACCCAGTACTTC.

The J gene is TRBJ2-7, the V gene TRBV2, with TRBD1 as a possible D gene (6 bases). CDR3 length equals 15 residues. Germline V lookup: CDR1 SNHLY, CDR2 FYNNEI. The V and J ends lost 0 bases and 5 bases respectively, with 14 bases between them. For the CDR3, the DNA is TGTGCCAGCAGTGAAGCTCAGGGGCAAAGGAACGAGCAGTACTTC. Its protein product is CASSEAQGQRNEQYF.

The V call is TRBV11-3, the J call TRBJ2-3; no definite D call. The CDR3 totals 12 residues. Trimming cost V 5 bases and J 7 bases, with 10 bases left between them. The germline CDR1 and CDR2 sequences are SGHNT and YENEEA. The DNA of the CDR3 is TGTGCCAGCAGCACATCGAGTAATACGCAGTATTTT. Protein: CASSTSSNTQYF.

A few counts support this clone. The chain has TRBV5-1 and TRBJ1-1; TRBD1 might be the D (6 bases). Trimming removed 2 bases from V and 7 bases from J, with 12 bases in between. Germline V CDR1 and CDR2: SGHRS, YFSETQ. The CDR3 extends over 13 amino acids. Here the CDR3 DNA reads TGCGCCAGCAGCTTAGGTAAGGGGGTTGAAGCTTTCTTT. Translating it yields CASSLGKGVEAFF.

The chain employs TRBV5-6 and TRBJ2-5, with 12 bases identical to TRBD1. Trimming removed 3 bases from V and 5 bases from J; junction bases left unmatched: 11. Germline-derived CDR1 and CDR2 are SGHDT and YYEEEE. CDR3 length: 17 residues. The CDR3 region is CASSSLDGTGGLETQYF. DNA for the CDR3: TGTGCCAGCAGCTCATTAGATGGGACAGGGGGCCTTGAGACCCAGTACTTC.

The chain joins TRBV19 to TRBJ1-2; D is unclear. The germline V and J ends were trimmed by 6 bases and 1 base, with 12 bases remaining between them. The CDR3 length is 14 residues. Germline V gene sequence: CDR1 LNHDA, CDR2 SQIVND (reference sequence). The CDR3 sequence: CASRRTQLNYGYTF. In DNA, the CDR3 is TGTGCCAGTAGACGGACGCAGCTTAACTATGGCTACACCTTC.

The chain employs TRBV6-5 and TRBJ2-3; 11 bases match TRBD2. This CDR3 is built from 15 residues. Germline CDR1 MNHEY, CDR2 SVGAGI. The trim removed 6 bases at V and 4 bases at J, leaving 6 bases unmatched. As DNA, the CDR3 is TGTGCCAGCAGGCTTAGCGGGGGGGCCCCAGATACGCAGTATTTT. Protein product: CASRLSGGAPDTQYF.